Listed here are 13 T cell receptor beta chains from one sample, sequenced in a study of shared clonotypes between healthy human individuals. Assay used: immunoSEQ multiplex PCR; TCRdb lists only in-frame clones, some missing. This sample has around 2.5 million clones, with roughly 93% found just once. The sample taken for sequencing was naive CD4+ T cells from PBMCs. The subset denotes: CD45RA+ positively selected. These receptors all stem from a man between 18 and 35 years old in good health. Some clones in this sample may be carry-over from other donors' samples.

V is TRBV7-3 and J is TRBJ1-2; maybe TRBD1 (5 bases). This CDR3 is built from 13 residues. Per the germline V gene, CDR1 is SGHTA and CDR2 is FQGTGA. The V end was cut by 5 bases, the J end by 8 bases, with 15 bases between. The CDR3 here is CASSRGPREGYTF. DNA of the CDR3: TGTGCCAGCAGCCGAGGTCCCAGGGAAGGCTACACCTTC.

This sequence joins TRBV9 and TRBJ2-2; TRBD2 matches 7 bases. V lost 1 base to trimming and J lost 2 bases; unmatched junction nucleotides: 5. This CDR3 spans 16 amino acids. CDR1 is SGDLS and CDR2 is YYNGEE in the germline V gene. Here the CDR3 DNA reads TGTGCCAGCAGCGTAACTCCTAGCGGCAACACCGGGGAGCTGTTTTTT. Its translation: CASSVTPSGNTGELFF.

This clone was recorded only once. This sample also contains other DNA sequences that code for the same CDR3. V is TRBV5-1 and J is TRBJ2-7, with 8 bases that match TRBD2. The CDR3 contains 17 residues. Trimming took 0 bases from V and 0 from J; bases not matched to a gene: 8. Germline V CDR1 and CDR2: SGHRS, YFSETQ. Here the CDR3 reads CASSLGGLAGGSYEQYF. The CDR3 bases are TGCGCCAGCAGCTTGGGGGGGCTGGCGGGAGGCTCCTACGAGCAGTACTTC.

V gene TRBV5-4 combines with J gene TRBJ2-2, with D possibly called TRBD1 or TRBD2 (5 bases each). Trimming took off 4 bases at V and 1 base at J, with 5 bases between the two ends. Germline assignment: CDR1 SGHNT and CDR2 YYREEE (reference sequence). This CDR3 has 13 residues. CDR3 protein: CASSGGNTGELFF. The DNA for the CDR3 is TGTGCCAGCAGCGGGGGGAACACCGGGGAGCTGTTTTTT. The full variable domain, rest sourced from reference TRBV5-4 and TRBJ2-2, is ETGVTQSPTHLIKTRGQQVTLRCSSQSGHNTVSWYQQALGQGPQFIFQYYREEENGRGNFPPRFSGLQFPNYSSELNVNALELDDSALYLCASSGGNTGELFFGEGSRLTVL.

This clone was picked up one time. The rearrangement links TRBV6-5 to TRBJ2-5; 8 bases match TRBD2. This CDR3 comprises 14 residues. CDR1 and CDR2 from the germline V gene are MNHEY and SVGAGI. The V gene end was trimmed by 2 bases and the J gene end by 5 bases; junction bases not matched to a gene: 4. The chain's CDR3 is CASSYAGGGETQYF. The CDR3 DNA reads TGTGCCAGCAGTTACGCGGGAGGAGGGGAGACCCAGTACTTC.

The chain uses TRBV6-6 and TRBJ2-3, with D unclear. CDR3 size: 14 residues. CDR1 is MNHNY and CDR2 is SVGAGI in the germline V gene (reference sequence). V shed 10 bases and J shed 0 bases, with 14 bases lying between them. CDR3 residues: CATKSRHSTDTQYF. CDR3 bases: TGTGCCACCAAAAGTAGGCACAGCACAGATACGCAGTATTTT.

The V call is TRBV2, the J call TRBJ2-1, with 7 bases matching TRBD1. With 0 bases clipped from V and 4 bases from J, the junction kept 3 bases outside the gene matches. Germline loops: CDR1 SNHLY, CDR2 FYNNEI. The CDR3 is 15 amino acids. CDR3 residues: CASSEATGRYNEQFF. DNA of the CDR3: TGTGCCAGCAGTGAAGCGACAGGGCGGTACAATGAGCAGTTCTTC.

This chain links TRBV6-5 with TRBJ2-2; possible D gene TRBD1, 6 bases. The CDR3 contains 15 residues. Deletions cut 3 bases from V and 6 bases from J, with 14 bases between. CDR1 is MNHEY, CDR2 SVGAGI, per germline. CDR3 DNA: TGTGCCAGCAGTTATCGGGACATTGGGTCCGGGGAGCTGTTTTTT. It translates to CASSYRDIGSGELFF.

Of note for this clone: The sample contains more than one DNA sequence encoding this CDR3. J is TRBJ1-1 and V is TRBV5-1, with TRBD1 matching 8 bases. This CDR3 is 13 amino acids long. Looked up from germline, CDR1 is SGHRS and CDR2 is YFSETQ. J gave up 4 bases and V 4 bases, and 3 bases lay outside the gene matches. The CDR3 loop reads CASSQGAGTEAFF. The DNA of the CDR3 is TGCGCCAGCAGCCAGGGGGCCGGCACTGAAGCTTTCTTT. The full variable domain, its missing parts supplied by reference TRBV5-1 and TRBJ1-1, is KAGVTQTPRYLIKTRGQQVTLSCSPISGHRSVSWYQQTPGQGLQFLFEYFSETQRNKGNFPGRFSGRQFSNSRSEMNVSTLELGDSALYLCASSQGAGTEAFFGQGTRLTVV.

The chain links TRBV28 to TRBJ2-1; 8 positions match TRBD2. This CDR3 has 17 residues. Germline assignment: CDR1 MDHEN and CDR2 SYDVKM. V was clipped by 4 bases and J by 10 bases; unmatched bases: 18. The CDR3, as DNA: TGTGCCAGCAGTTCCTCCAGTTCTAGCGGGTCTCGGCGGGAGCAGTTCTTC. Translating gives CASSSSSSSGSRREQFF. Full variable domain (outside the CDR3, taken from reference TRBV28 and TRBJ2-1): DVKVTQSSRYLVKRTGEKVFLECVQDMDHENMFWYRQDPGLGLRLIYFSYDVKMKEKGDIPEGYSVSREKKERFSLILESASTNQTSMYLCASSSSSSSGSRREQFFGPGTRLTVL.

In DNA form, the CDR3 reads TGTGCCAGCAGCTCAATAGCGGGAGTCTCCTACGAGCAGTACTTC. This sequence encodes CASSSIAGVSYEQYF. The chain carries TRBV7-8 and TRBJ2-7; 9 bases map to TRBD2. CDR1 is SGHVS and CDR2 is FQNEAQ in the germline V gene. The CDR3 covers 15 residues. After removal of 4 bases from V and 0 bases from J, the junction contained 4 bases not matched to a gene. Complete variable domain (other parts from reference TRBV7-8 and TRBJ2-7): GAGVSQSPRYKVAKRGQDVALRCDPISGHVSLFWYQQALGQGPEFLTYFQNEAQLDKSGLPSDRFFAERPEGSVSTLKIQRTQQEDSAVYLCASSSIAGVSYEQYFGPGTRLTVT.

The chain carries TRBV28 and TRBJ1-1; tentatively, D is TRBD1 (5 bases). The CDR3 loop spans 13 amino acids. V dropped 3 bases and J dropped 12 bases, with 17 bases sitting between them. The germline V gene encodes CDR1 MDHEN and CDR2 SYDVKM. The chain's CDR3 is CASSLIWAGTTFF. In DNA form, the CDR3 reads TGTGCCAGCAGTTTGATCTGGGCAGGGACGACTTTCTTT.

This clone was detected only once. The chain has TRBV9 and TRBJ1-5; a possible D gene is TRBD1 (5 bases). The CDR3 is made up of 17 amino acids. Trimming took 3 bases from V and 4 from J, leaving 20 bases between them. Germline values: CDR1 SGDLS, CDR2 YYNGEE. The CDR3 here is CASSANGGPGGNQPQHF. CDR3 sequence (DNA): TGTGCCAGCAGCGCTAACGGGGGACCCGGGGGGAATCAGCCCCAGCATTTT. Full variable domain (outside the CDR3, taken from reference TRBV9 and TRBJ1-5): DSGVTQTPKHLITATGQRVTLRCSPRSGDLSVYWYQQSLDQGLQFLIQYYNGEERAKGNILERFSAQQFPDLHSELNLSSLELGDSALYFCASSANGGPGGNQPQHFGDGTRLSIL.